This TCR beta chain was sequenced in a study of human T cells and chemical hapten exposure. The time point: patch test 2, 6 weeks after DPC sensitization. The treatment is: therapeutic diphenylcyclopropenone sensitization with weekly scalp DPC. Unseparated into fractions, whole blood served as the source from which total RNA was extracted. Trimming pared 4 bases from V and 7 bases from J, leaving 17 bases between. Germline V gene lookup returns CDR1 MNHEY and CDR2 SVGEGT. The CDR3 sequence is 15 residues long. TCRdb re-derived calls from the RACE reads in MiXCR, one entry per CDR3 protein. The table shows about 42,000 distinct CDR3 sequences, with roughly a tenth occurring only once. This clonotype was seen a few times.

Sample: whole blood, taken in connection with sensitization to the hapten diphenylcyclopropenone (DPC). This receptor was obtained from a woman in her 30s with alopecia areata. Some clones in this sample may be carry-over from other donors' samples. V usage is TRBV6-2 or TRBV6-3 and J usage is TRBJ1-5; D not resolved. Here the CDR3 DNA reads TGTGCCAGCAGTTTGCTGGCAATACGAGGGCAGCCCCAGCATTTT. Translation gives CASSLLAIRGQPQHF.